Detailed here is one T cell receptor beta chain. The target antigen is unknown. The sample belongs to a study of CD8 T cells in ankylosing spondylitis. Notes on the study in general: Past research had described some motif variants in reactive arthritis synovial fluid and blood. From matched ankylosing spondylitis synovial fluid, disease-linked clones were reportedly recovered at significantly enriched levels. About 8 highly homologous variants made up a TCR beta motif that seemed to typify ankylosing spondylitis blood.

V gave up 3 bases and J gave up 6 bases; unmatched junction bases: 7. The CDR3 is made up of 14 amino acids. CDR1 DFQATT and CDR2 SNEGSKA come from the germline V gene (reference sequence). TCRdb re-analysed the 5' RACE reads in MiXCR, keeping a single row per CDR3 protein. The sample has about 340,000 distinct CDR3 sequences; roughly 8% are singletons. V is TRBV20-1 and J is TRBJ2-1, with 8 bases aligning to TRBD1. Material for sequencing was blood, either unsorted or a sorted T cell fraction (not recorded which). The source of this sequence is a male donor with ankylosing spondylitis. For the CDR3, the DNA is TGCAGTGCTAGGACAGGGGCATTCCCCAATGAGCAGTTCTTC. Translation: CSARTGAFPNEQFF.